One and the same sample provided the 7 T cell receptor beta chains below, sequenced in a study of cytomegalovirus exposure and HLA in healthy donors. The PCR contained 60 Vbeta and 13 Jbeta primers. Method: immunoSEQ multiplex PCR; TCRdb's copy keeps in-frame clones and lacks some. Of about 90,000 clones in the sample, less than 80% are singletons; the top ten hold 20% to 25%. Sequenced material: PBMCs. Receptors originate from a woman aged 45-60 years in good health and CMV-seropositive.

The gene calls are TRBV29-1 and TRBJ2-7; perhaps TRBD1 as D (5 bases). The germline CDR1 and CDR2 sequences are SQVTM and ANQGSEA. CDR3 size: 13 residues. Trimming stripped 0 bases from V and 2 bases from J, with 8 bases between. The DNA for the CDR3 is TGCAGCGTTGAAGACAGGGAAACCTACGAGCAGTACTTC. Residues: CSVEDRETYEQYF.

This chain connects TRBV5-1 to TRBJ2-3, with 7 bases aligning to TRBD1. The CDR3 has 14 residues. The trim removed 4 bases at V and 3 bases at J, leaving 5 bases unmatched. Germline loops: CDR1 SGHRS, CDR2 YFSETQ. As DNA, the CDR3 is TGCGCCAGCAGCCTCGGGACAGCTACAGATACGCAGTATTTT. Its translation is CASSLGTATDTQYF.

This clone was counted a few times. The genes are TRBV9 and TRBJ1-1; 11 bases fit TRBD1. This CDR3 has 16 amino acids. V was pared by 0 bases and J by 5 bases, with 6 bases of the junction left unmatched. The germline gives CDR1 SGDLS, CDR2 YYNGEE. CDR3 DNA: TGTGCCAGCAGCGTAGCTGGAGGGACAGGGGGTACTGAAGCTTTCTTT. Amino acid sequence: CASSVAGGTGGTEAFF.

V and J are TRBV2 and TRBJ2-1; a weak D match, TRBD2 (6 bases). The CDR3 length is 15 residues. Germline V gene lookup returns CDR1 SNHLY and CDR2 FYNNEI. V dropped 4 bases and J dropped 5 bases, with 15 bases sitting between them. The CDR3 is CASSGRGVRNNEQFF. For the CDR3, the DNA is TGTGCCAGCAGTGGGCGGGGCGTCAGGAACAATGAGCAGTTCTTC.

This clone was observed a few times. V is TRBV4-2 and J is TRBJ2-2; D possibly corresponds to TRBD2 (5 bases). The germline V gene encodes CDR1 LGHNA and CDR2 YNFKEQ. The CDR3 loop spans 15 amino acids. V was pared by 8 bases and J by 4 bases, with 17 bases between. CDR3 bases: TGTGCCAGCGCGCACGGGGTAGTTAGCACCGGGGAGCTGTTTTTT. Translated, it gives CASAHGVVSTGELFF.

This rearrangement joins TRBV5-6 to TRBJ2-3; possibly TRBD2 for D (6 bases). Looked up from germline, CDR1 is SGHDT and CDR2 is YYEEEE. V was clipped by 4 bases and J by 0 bases, with 12 bases between them. There are 15 residues in the CDR3. The CDR3 DNA reads as TGTGCCAGCAGCACGGGACTCCTTAGCACAGATACGCAGTATTTT. Translation gives CASSTGLLSTDTQYF.

The J gene is TRBJ2-2, the V gene TRBV9, with 14 bases that match TRBD2. The CDR3 length is 14 residues. Germline V gene lookup returns CDR1 SGDLS and CDR2 YYNGEE. V shed 7 bases and J 10 bases; nucleotides not matched to a gene: 6. CDR3 in DNA: TGTGCCAGCGATCCGGGACTAGCGGGGGTGGAGCTGTTTTTT. Its protein product is CASDPGLAGVELFF.